The entry that follows covers one TCR beta chain sequence. The CDR3 loop spans 15 amino acids. Trimming took off 1 base at V and 3 bases at J, with 13 bases between the two ends. Germline CDR1 SEHNR, CDR2 FQNEAQ (reference sequence). The data were taken from a study of blood T cell repertoires in COVID-19. Looking at the study overall: Specimens from acute and convalescent COVID-19 originated in the United States, Italy and Spain. T cells, B-cell-depleted T cells, or PBMCs provided the cDNA or gDNA that served as material.

In the original processing: Estimates of nucleated cell counts were drawn from the amplification of reference gene primers. Data came from immunoSEQ multiplex PCR; TCRdb stores just in-frame clones and leaves some out. For V, J and clone size, that table is used; D and trimming come from the DNA. The sample lists roughly 310,000 clones, 90% seen once, with less than 3.5% in the top ten. Recruited during active infection, patients (from Seattle) were subsequently followed longitudinally. V and J are TRBV7-9 and TRBJ2-7, with D possibly matching TRBD2 (6 bases). The sample comprised peripheral blood. The clonotype was recovered from a woman aged 25 to 45 with COVID-19, enrolled during active disease. In nucleotides, the CDR3 is TGTGCCAGCAGCTTAGTGGGAGGTTCGGGCTACGAGCAGTACTTC. Translating it yields CASSLVGGSGYEQYF.